A selection of T cell receptor beta chains follows, all from one sample in a study of vaccination and CD4 T cells after COVID-19. TCRdb independently ran MiXCR on the PCR reads; one entry per CDR3 protein. Found here are about 18,000 distinct CDR3 sequences, 55% to 70% of them singletons; the top ten hold roughly 8%. These receptors have no known antigen. Sequenced sample: CD4+ T cells from blood, cultured in vitro. These receptors were taken from a human donor who had recovered from COVID-19. Each CDR3 is given with its conserved first and last residue. D genes are given only for firm matches. The listing skips clone size in some rows; elsewhere it reads once, few, many or a size class.

CDR3aa	CDR3nt	d_gene	j_gene	v_gene	abundance
CASSPGQGEAFF	TGTGCCAGCAGCCCGGGACAGGGAGAAGCTTTCTTT	TRBD1	TRBJ1-1	TRBV7-3	NA
CASSPFLTENYGYTF	TGCGCCAGCAGCCCGTTTTTGACCGAAAACTATGGCTACACCTTC	NA	TRBJ1-2	TRBV4-3	NA
CAIGGVGGNTIYF	TGTGCCATCGGGGGGGTAGGTGGAAACACCATATATTTT	NA	TRBJ1-3	TRBV10-3	few
CSATGGSGRLETQYF	TGCAGTGCCACAGGGGGGAGCGGGAGGTTAGAGACCCAGTACTTC	NA	TRBJ2-5	TRBV20-1	NA
CASSLERFNQPQHF	TGTGCCAGCAGCTTAGAAAGGTTCAATCAGCCCCAGCATTTT	NA	TRBJ1-5	TRBV11-2	few
CASSVLAGHTDTQYF	TGTGCCAGCAGTGTACTAGCGGGACACACAGATACGCAGTATTTT	TRBD2	TRBJ2-3	TRBV25-1	once
CAWSVDSDQPQHF	TGTGCCTGGAGTGTGGACAGCGATCAGCCCCAGCATTTT	NA	TRBJ1-5	TRBV30	NA
CASSLPNSPLHF	TGTGCCAGCAGCTTACCGAATTCACCCCTCCACTTT	NA	TRBJ1-6	TRBV7-9	NA
CASRQPGQGPGELFF	TGCGCCAGCAGACAACCGGGACAGGGCCCCGGGGAGCTGTTTTTT	TRBD1	TRBJ2-2	TRBV4-1	NA
CSALRGGSNQPQHF	TGCAGTGCTCTCAGGGGTGGGAGCAATCAGCCCCAGCATTTT	NA	TRBJ1-5	TRBV20-1	few
CASSQNYGGRNTGELFF	TGTGCCAGCAGCCAGAACTATGGAGGCAGGAACACCGGGGAGCTGTTTTTT	NA	TRBJ2-2	TRBV4-2	NA
CSARDGNYNEQFF	TGCAGTGCTAGAGATGGAAACTACAATGAGCAGTTCTTC	NA	TRBJ2-1	TRBV20-1	NA
CAGITPGLPPYGYTF	TGTGCCGGCATTACTCCGGGCCTTCCCCCCTATGGCTACACCTTC	NA	TRBJ1-2	TRBV7-2	once
CASSIGQGNTEAFF	TGTGCCAGCAGCATCGGACAGGGGAACACTGAAGCTTTCTTT	TRBD1	TRBJ1-1	TRBV5-4	NA
CASSPDIYTDTQYF	TGTGCCAGCAGCCCGGACATATACACAGATACGCAGTATTTT	NA	TRBJ2-3	TRBV7-3	NA
CSAGRQGSNQPQHF	TGCAGTGCCGGGAGACAGGGTAGCAATCAGCCCCAGCATTTT	TRBD1	TRBJ1-5	TRBV20-1	NA
CASSQAGREQYF	TGCGCCAGCAGCCAAGCAGGTCGCGAGCAGTACTTC	NA	TRBJ2-7	TRBV4-1	NA